This paragraph reports one TCR beta chain. Its antigen is currently unknown. This sample was included in a study of T cell responses to AZD1222 COVID-19 vaccine. The wider study: Second doses that came at about 4 or about 12 weeks were put together.

Repertoires were generated with immunoSEQ multiplex PCR, while TCRdb's copy carries only in-frame clones and drops some. The table records 120,000 to 150,000 clones, roughly 90% of them present only once. This CDR3 is built from 15 residues. Germline assignment: CDR1 MNHEY and CDR2 SVGEGT. Trimming removed 6 bases from V and 6 bases from J, with 18 bases in between. Study-wide results and caveats: Clonal diversity was possibly underestimated, and white British individuals and females predominated among donors.

V is TRBV6-2 or TRBV6-3 and J is TRBJ2-1, with D perhaps matching TRBD2 (5 bases). Sequenced here: peripheral blood, sampled on day 0 of AZD1222 vaccination. The clonotype was recovered from an adult in good health. The DNA of the CDR3 is TGTGCCAGCAGCCAGCGGAGCGACCCCCCCAATGAGCAGTTCTTC. It yields the protein CASSQRSDPPNEQFF.